The entry below describes one TCR beta chain. Its antigen is unidentified. The PCR was carried out with 60 Vbeta primers and 13 Jbeta primers. Here immunoSEQ multiplex PCR was the method, and the copy in TCRdb shows in-frame clones only, minus some. The profile covers approximately 60,000 clones, with 75% to 85% appearing a single time and roughly 4.5% taken by the ten largest. The sample comes from a study of cytomegalovirus exposure and HLA in healthy donors. Study as a whole: Out of 300 to 500 genotyped donors, less than 85% belonged to the Caucasian-associated ancestry cluster.

General study points: HLA alleles showed associations with 16,951 TCR beta sequences in a later analysis, at a 0.05 false discovery rate.

The CDR3 extends over 12 amino acids. The germline CDR1 and CDR2 sequences are MGHDK and SYGVNS. The ends were cut back, 8 bases at V and 0 bases at J, with 7 bases in the middle. The sequenced sample consisted of PBMCs. The TCR was taken from a young man in good health and CMV-seronegative. This chain connects TRBV25-1 to TRBJ1-2; D might be TRBD1 (5 bases). The CDR3 DNA is TGTGCCAGCCGGGGGGCTAACTATGGCTACACCTTC. Residues: CASRGANYGYTF.